The 9 T cell receptor beta chains given below trace back to one sample, sequenced in a study of T-cell reconstitution after alpha-beta-depleted transplantation in children. As it was prepared, the TCRbeta library received unique molecular identifiers. TCRdb independently ran MiXCR on the PCR reads; one entry per CDR3 protein. This sample yields 490,000 or so distinct CDR3 sequences, of which 12% are seen a single time; about 5% belongs to the top ten. Sequences were derived from PBMCs from the stem cell graft donor, sampled from the stem cell graft. The origin of the receptors is a human donor who donated a stem cell graft to a child with combined immunodeficiency.

This clonotype was found a few times. This chain links TRBV20-1 with TRBJ2-7; unclear D gene. V shed 2 bases and J shed 0 bases, with 14 bases lying between them. CDR3 length: 15 residues. Germline V lookup: CDR1 DFQATT, CDR2 SNEGSKA (reference sequence). CDR3 sequence (DNA): TGCAGTGCTAGACACGTTGCACGCAGCTCCTACGAGCAGTACTTC. Residues: CSARHVARSSYEQYF.

The rearrangement uses TRBV3-1 and TRBJ2-7; D unclear. The V gene lost 2 bases and the J gene lost 6 bases, with 5 bases spanning the gap. The V gene's germline CDR1 is LGHDT and CDR2 YNNKEL (reference sequence). The CDR3 is 11 residues long. CDR3 loop: CASSQHTEQYF. The CDR3 nucleotides are TGTGCCAGCAGCCAACACACCGAGCAGTACTTC.

V gene TRBV20-1 combines with J gene TRBJ2-7; D not resolved. The CDR3 length is 11 residues. Germline CDR1 reads DFQATT; CDR2 reads SNEGSKA (reference sequence). V was shortened by 3 bases and J by 6 bases, with 9 bases between the two germline ends. The CDR3 loop reads CSARGSSEQYF. In DNA form, the CDR3 reads TGCAGTGCTAGGGGTAGCAGCGAGCAGTACTTC.

There are a few counts of this clonotype. The V and J genes are TRBV7-9 and TRBJ2-1, with D possibly TRBD1 on 5 matching bases. Germline V gene lookup returns CDR1 SEHNR and CDR2 FQNEAQ (reference sequence). V lost 4 bases, J lost 0 bases, and 10 bases lay in between. The CDR3 length is 15 residues. The CDR3 spells CASSSGHSSYNEQFF. The CDR3, as DNA: TGTGCCAGCAGCTCCGGACATAGCTCCTACAATGAGCAGTTCTTC.

In this sample, this clonotype turned up many times. The chain joins TRBV12-3 or TRBV12-4 to TRBJ2-1; D may be TRBD2 (6 bases). V lost 5 bases and J 9 bases, leaving 11 bases between the germline ends. The CDR3 runs 12 residues. The CDR3 DNA is TGTGCCAGCAGTCCCGCCGGGGGTGAGCAGTTCTTC. This codes for CASSPAGGEQFF.

This clonotype was counted only a few times. The CDR3, as DNA: TGTGCCAGCAGCTTTTTACTTTTCACAGATACGCAGTATTTT. Residues: CASSFLLFTDTQYF. The rearrangement joins TRBV5-5 to TRBJ2-3; D is unresolved. The CDR3 runs to 14 residues. Germline CDR1 SGHKS, CDR2 YYEKEE (reference sequence). The V gene lost 2 bases and the J gene lost 2 bases, with 9 bases spanning the gap. Variable domain in full (rest from reference TRBV5-5 and TRBJ2-3): DAGVTQSPTHLIKTRGQQVTLRCSPISGHKSVSWYQQVLGQGPQFIFQYYEKEERGRGNFPDRFSARQFPNYSSELNVNALLLGDSALYLCASSFLLFTDTQYFGPGTRLTVL.

This clonotype appeared a few times. The chain joins TRBV4-2 to TRBJ2-7; 7 positions agree with TRBD1. Germline values: CDR1 LGHNA, CDR2 YNFKEQ. V gave up 1 base and J gave up 2 bases; unmatched junction bases: 8. The CDR3 length is 16 residues. The CDR3 sequence: CASSQVSVTGPYEQYF. The CDR3 DNA is TGTGCCAGCAGCCAAGTTAGCGTGACAGGGCCCTACGAGCAGTACTTC.

This clonotype was counted a single time. This chain links TRBV30 with TRBJ2-7; D gene ambiguous. The CDR3 is 13 residues long. In germline, CDR1 is GTSNPN, CDR2 SVGIG (reference sequence). V dropped 5 bases and J dropped 7 bases, with 18 bases sitting between them. The CDR3 region is CAWCEQSLREQYF. The DNA for the CDR3 is TGTGCCTGGTGTGAACAGTCCCTACGGGAGCAGTACTTC.

This clonotype was recorded a few times. This chain links TRBV20-1 with TRBJ2-1, with 12 bases aligning to TRBD2. CDR3 length: 14 residues. J gave up 3 bases and V 5 bases, and 2 bases lay outside the gene matches. Germline CDR1 reads DFQATT; CDR2 reads SNEGSKA (reference sequence). In nucleotides, the CDR3 is TGCAGTGCTCAGGGACTAGCGGGCTACAATGAGCAGTTCTTC. Amino acids: CSAQGLAGYNEQFF.